The 20 T cell receptor beta chains presented below share a single source sample, sequenced in a study of regulatory T cells in long-lasting Graves disease. Time point of the sample: newly diagnosed GD, antithyroid drugs for less than 3 months. After RNA was extracted from PBMCs, the TCR library was made from it. CDR3-region Arm-PCR and iRepertoire HTBI primers produced the TCR beta libraries. Via MiXCR, TCRdb re-called the multiplex PCR reads, giving one row per CDR3 protein. The sample includes around 460,000 distinct CDR3 sequences, around 15% seen only once; the top ten take about a sixth. These data were also filed under a second study, of T cells in Graves' hyperthyroidism and ophthalmopathy.

The sequencing used peripheral blood mononuclear cells (PBMCs), collected at new diagnosis, from a patient treated with antithyroid drugs. The receptors were gathered from a woman aged 50 to 60 with Graves disease.

J is TRBJ2-1 and V is TRBV7-9; 9 bases match TRBD1. From germline, CDR1 is SEHNR and CDR2 FQNEAQ (reference sequence). J lost 4 bases, V lost 5 bases, and 6 bases had no gene match. This CDR3 is built from 15 residues. The CDR3 sequence is CASSLRTGEYNEQFF. The CDR3, as DNA: TGTGCCAGCAGCCTTAGGACAGGGGAGTACAATGAGCAGTTCTTC.

The table lists this clonotype with a count of one. The V and J genes are TRBV9 and TRBJ1-5; 8 nucleotides line up with TRBD1. Looked up from germline, CDR1 is SGDLS and CDR2 is YYNGEE. V lost 10 bases, J lost 3 bases, and 6 bases stayed unmatched. The CDR3 consists of 13 residues. Here the CDR3 DNA reads TGTGCCGAACAGGGGGGGCACAATCAGCCCCAGCATTTT. It yields the protein CAEQGGHNQPQHF.

The chain combines TRBV5-6 with TRBJ1-1; unclear D gene. Between the trimmed V and J ends, which lost 1 base and 5 bases, there was a span of 6 bases. The germline CDR1 and CDR2 sequences are SGHDT and YYEEEE. The CDR3 has 12 amino acids. The CDR3 loop is CASSLYPTEAFF. CDR3 in DNA: TGTGCCAGCAGCTTGTACCCTACTGAAGCTTTCTTT.

Ten or more counts support this clonotype. The chain employs TRBV28 and TRBJ2-7; 13 positions match TRBD2. The CDR3 spans 15 residues. The V gene's germline CDR1 is MDHEN and CDR2 SYDVKM. With V trimmed by 7 bases and J by 1 base, 4 bases remained unmatched. The CDR3 coding sequence is TGTGCCAGCATCACTAGCGGGAGGGAATCCTACGAGCAGTACTTC. Protein product: CASITSGRESYEQYF.

The chain couples TRBV7-9 to TRBJ2-7; D perhaps matches TRBD2 (6 bases). The germline V and J ends were trimmed by 1 base and 0 bases, with 10 bases remaining between them. Looked up from germline, CDR1 is SEHNR and CDR2 is FQNEAQ (reference sequence). This CDR3 spans 15 amino acids. The CDR3 sequence is CASSLGVAVSYEQYF. For the CDR3, the DNA is TGTGCCAGCAGCTTAGGGGTAGCGGTCTCCTACGAGCAGTACTTC.

This clonotype was seen only a few times. This chain links TRBV6-2 or TRBV6-3 with TRBJ2-7; TRBD2 is a possible D gene (5 bases). The CDR3 runs to 15 residues. The ends were cut back, 2 bases at V and 0 bases at J, with 11 bases in the middle. Germline lookup yields CDR1 MNHEY and CDR2 SVGEGT. Here the CDR3 DNA reads TGTGCCAGCAGTTACAGCGACCGGGACTCCTACGAGCAGTACTTC. Protein sequence: CASSYSDRDSYEQYF.

This clonotype has just a few counts. A much larger clone sits a single nucleotide away, making a read error possible. The V call is TRBV28, the J call TRBJ2-7; the match to TRBD2 covers 7 bases. The CDR3 is made up of 17 amino acids. V was pared by 8 bases and J by 7 bases, with 23 bases of the junction left unmatched. Germline lookup yields CDR1 MDHEN and CDR2 SYDVKM. CDR3: CASLRVECGGPGYEQYF. The CDR3, as DNA: TGTGCCAGCCTTCGGGTCGAATGCGGGGGACCCGGGTATGAGCAGTACTTC. Looking up the rest from reference TRBV28 and TRBJ2-7 gives the full variable domain: DVKVTQSSRYLVKRTGEKVFLECVQDMDHENMFWYRQDPGLGLRLIYFSYDVKMKEKGDIPEGYSVSREKKERFSLILESASTNQTSMYLCASLRVECGGPGYEQYFGPGTRLTVT.

This clonotype was seen ten or more times. The rearrangement joins TRBV6-1 to TRBJ1-1; D might be TRBD1 (5 bases). The V gene lost 2 bases and the J gene lost 1 base, with 14 bases spanning the gap. CDR3 length: 16 residues. Germline V CDR1 and CDR2: MNHNS, SASEGT. Here the CDR3 reads CASSEWGRDGNTEAFF. The CDR3 DNA follows: TGTGCCAGCAGTGAATGGGGCAGGGACGGGAACACTGAAGCTTTCTTT.

This clonotype was detected a few times. The chain joins TRBV3-1 to TRBJ2-5; D may be TRBD1 or TRBD2 (5 bases each). The CDR3 runs 16 residues. The germline V gene has CDR1 LGHDT and CDR2 YNNKEL (reference sequence). The germline V and J ends were trimmed by 0 bases and 4 bases, with 15 bases remaining between them. CDR3 DNA: TGTGCCAGCAGCCAAGAAGGGAAGGAGAGGGGAGAGACCCAGTACTTC. It codes for CASSQEGKERGETQYF.

As regards this clonotype: A much more abundant neighbour one base away suggests this may be a read error. The chain combines TRBV6-1 with TRBJ1-5; 9 bases are a match to TRBD1. The CDR3 contains 16 residues. The germline CDR1 and CDR2 sequences are MNHNS and SASEGT. The CDR3 loop is CASSQGTGSSNQHQHF. The CDR3 DNA sequence: TGTGCCAGCAGCCAAGGGACAGGGTCCAGCAATCAGCACCAGCATTTT.

About this clonotype: A far larger clone is only one base removed, so a read error is likely. Here the CDR3 omits its conserved ending phenylalanine or tryptophan, so a read error is the likely source. The chain combines TRBV3-1 with TRBJ1-5; D possibly corresponds to TRBD1 (6 bases). The V and J ends lost 6 bases and 5 bases respectively, with 14 bases between them. This CDR3 spans 14 amino acids. The germline V gene has CDR1 LGHDT and CDR2 YNNKEL (reference sequence). The DNA of the CDR3 is TGTGCCAGCAGTTTACTGACAGGTCATCAGCCCCAGCATCTT. Protein sequence: CASSLLTGHQPQHL.

The V gene is TRBV4-2, the J gene TRBJ2-3; TRBD2 agrees at 10 bases. Germline CDR1 reads LGHNA; CDR2 reads YNFKEQ. V trimming: 2 bases; J trimming: 4 bases; junction bases outside the gene matches: 12. CDR3 length: 18 amino acids. CDR3 sequence (DNA): TGTGCCAGCAGCCAAAAACCCCAGTCAAGCGGGGGGGCAGATACGCAGTATTTT. Protein product: CASSQKPQSSGGADTQYF.

This clonotype showed up just a few times. The chain links TRBV5-1 to TRBJ2-6, with D possibly being TRBD2 (5 bases). The CDR3 runs to 16 residues. Germline CDR1 SGHRS, CDR2 YFSETQ. V was shortened by 1 base and J by 2 bases, with 10 bases between the two germline ends. CDR3 loop: CASSLRSGTGANVLTF. The CDR3 bases are TGCGCCAGCAGCTTGAGGTCGGGAACTGGGGCCAACGTCCTGACTTTC.

This clonotype came up a few times. This could be a read error, since a much larger clone is one nucleotide away. This chain uses TRBV3-1 with TRBJ2-1, with 8 positions matching TRBD2. Near its end, the DNA agrees better with TRBJ2-5, so the J call may be wrong. The length of the CDR3 is 13 residues. Germline V lookup: CDR1 LGHDT, CDR2 YNNKEL (reference sequence). The CDR3 sequence is CASRTSDQETQYF. The DNA for the CDR3 is TGTGCCAGCAGGACTAGCGACCAAGAGACCCAGTACTTC.

This clonotype has just one count. The gene calls are TRBV14 and TRBJ2-5, with TRBD1 matching 7 bases. Germline trimming cut 0 bases from V and 0 bases from J; bases unmatched to any gene: 13. Looked up from germline, CDR1 is SGHDN and CDR2 is FVKESK. This CDR3 has 19 amino acids. The CDR3 protein is CASSQDDRVLVGHQETQYF. The CDR3 coding sequence is TGTGCCAGCAGCCAAGATGACAGGGTACTTGTGGGGCACCAAGAGACCCAGTACTTC.

In the case of this clonotype: This sequence may be a read error, since a much larger clone differs from it by one base. CDR3: CASSHPGTSGGGEQYF. The CDR3 bases are TGTGCCAGCAGTCACCCTGGGACTAGCGGGGGGGGTGAGCAGTACTTC. The V and J genes are TRBV6-4 and TRBJ2-7; 16 positions match TRBD2. Germline loops: CDR1 MRHNA, CDR2 SNTAGT. The CDR3 length is 16 residues. After removal of 5 bases from V and 7 bases from J, the junction contained 8 bases not matched to a gene.

This clonotype was counted many times. The chain is built from TRBV15 and TRBJ2-3, with a tentative D call TRBD1 (5 bases). Germline V CDR1 and CDR2: LNHNV, YYDKDF (reference sequence). V was cut by 0 bases and J by 2 bases, with 15 bases left in between. The length of the CDR3 is 17 residues. CDR3 protein: CATSRDRAGLLTDTQYF. The CDR3 DNA is TGTGCCACCAGCAGAGATCGGGCAGGGCTACTCACAGATACGCAGTATTTT.

A few counts support this clonotype. The chain employs TRBV6-1 and TRBJ2-7, with 8 bases matching TRBD2. Germline V lookup: CDR1 MNHNS, CDR2 SASEGT. Trimming at V came to 8 bases and at J to 2 bases, leaving 5 bases not matched to a gene. There are 13 residues in the CDR3. CDR3 sequence (DNA): TGTGCCAGCCACCTAGCGGGCGCCTACGAGCAGTACTTC. This translates into CASHLAGAYEQYF.

This rearrangement joins TRBV4-1 to TRBJ2-7; tentative D call: TRBD2 (6 bases). The CDR3 is 15 residues long. Germline V gene data show CDR1 as MGHRA and CDR2 as YSYEKL. The V end lost 1 base, the J end lost 5 bases, and 15 bases lay between the germline ends. CDR3 amino acids: CASSQVPGEDNEQYF. The CDR3 DNA reads TGCGCCAGCAGCCAAGTTCCGGGGGAGGATAACGAGCAGTACTTC.

In this sample, this clonotype turned up a few times. The chain combines TRBV28 with TRBJ1-2, with 7 bases aligning to TRBD1. CDR3 size: 13 residues. The V gene's germline CDR1 is MDHEN and CDR2 SYDVKM. V gave up 5 bases and J gave up 5 bases; unmatched junction bases: 5. DNA for the CDR3: TGTGCCAGCAGTCTCGGGACAGTTTATGGCTACACCTTC. Protein sequence: CASSLGTVYGYTF.